These 10 T cell receptor beta chains originate from one sample sequenced in a study of identical twins. TCRdb re-derived calls from the 5' RACE reads in MiXCR, one entry per CDR3 protein. The data hold roughly 710,000 distinct CDR3 sequences, with approximately 6% observed a single time. Material for sequencing was naive T cells sorted from blood. The receptors originated from a young man in good health.

This clonotype was counted many times. The chain has TRBV6-5 and TRBJ2-5; D unresolved. The CDR3 runs 14 residues. V was clipped by 0 bases and J by 5 bases, with 10 bases between them. CDR1 and CDR2 from the germline V gene are MNHEY and SVGAGI. CDR3 coding DNA: TGTGCCAGCAGTTACTCGGATGACGGTGAGACCCAGTACTTC. Translation: CASSYSDDGETQYF.

This clonotype was detected only a few times. CDR3 in DNA: TGTGCCAGCAGCCATCGTATACCGGTAGAGACCCAGTACTTC. This codes for CASSHRIPVETQYF. This sequence joins TRBV3-1 and TRBJ2-5; no reliable D call. There are 14 residues in the CDR3. Trimming took 3 bases from V and 4 from J, leaving 12 bases between them. Germline V gives CDR1 LGHDT, CDR2 YNNKEL (reference sequence).

A few counts support this clonotype. The chain uses TRBV12-3 or TRBV12-4 and TRBJ2-7; D uncertain. CDR3 length: 13 amino acids. V lost 6 bases and J 3 bases, leaving 12 bases between the germline ends. In nucleotides, the CDR3 is TGTGCCAGCAGCCAGAGGCCCCACTACGAGCAGTACTTC. This translates into CASSQRPHYEQYF.

This clonotype was observed many times. The J gene is TRBJ2-5, the V gene TRBV5-1; D is undetermined. There are 12 residues in the CDR3. The V gene's germline CDR1 is SGHRS and CDR2 YFSETQ. V was trimmed by 3 bases and J by 1 base, leaving 4 bases between them. The CDR3 reads CASSYSQETQYF. CDR3 nucleotide sequence: TGCGCCAGCAGCTACTCCCAAGAGACCCAGTACTTC.

This clonotype was seen more than once but under ten times. This sequence joins TRBV5-5 and TRBJ2-1; no clear D gene. CDR3 length: 15 residues. Germline CDR1 reads SGHKS; CDR2 reads YYEKEE (reference sequence). The V end lost 4 bases, the J end lost 3 bases, and 14 bases lay between the germline ends. CDR3 DNA sequence: TGTGCCAGCAGCCCTTCTTTGGAACTCTACAATGAGCAGTTCTTC. This gives the protein CASSPSLELYNEQFF. The entire variable domain, with the rest obtained from reference TRBV5-5 and TRBJ2-1, is as follows: DAGVTQSPTHLIKTRGQQVTLRCSPISGHKSVSWYQQVLGQGPQFIFQYYEKEERGRGNFPDRFSARQFPNYSSELNVNALLLGDSALYLCASSPSLELYNEQFFGPGTRLTVL.

The sample holds many counts of this clonotype. This sequence joins TRBV12-3 or TRBV12-4 and TRBJ1-1, with D unclear. V lost 4 bases, J lost 2 bases, and 8 bases lay in between. The CDR3 covers 13 residues. In DNA form, the CDR3 reads TGTGCCAGCAGTTCCGCCAGAAACACTGAAGCTTTCTTT. This codes for CASSSARNTEAFF.

On this clonotype itself: A much larger clone lies a single base off, so this may be a read error. The chain joins TRBV12-5 to TRBJ2-7, with 9 bases lining up with TRBD2. CDR3 length: 17 residues. J lost 0 bases, V lost 6 bases, and 12 bases had no gene match. The germline CDR1 and CDR2 sequences are LGHNT and FRNRAP. CDR3 in amino acids: CASGQSTTSGSSYEQYF. For the CDR3, the DNA is TGTGCTAGTGGACAAAGTACGACTAGCGGTAGCTCCTACGAGCAGTACTTC.

This clonotype has a count of ten or more. The chain couples TRBV2 to TRBJ2-2, with 10 nucleotides matching TRBD2. V was clipped by 6 bases and J by 5 bases; unmatched bases: 6. CDR1 is SNHLY, CDR2 FYNNEI, per germline. The CDR3 is 15 amino acids. The CDR3 sequence: CASRDSGRLTGELFF. CDR3 DNA: TGTGCCAGCAGGGATAGCGGGAGGTTGACCGGGGAGCTGTTTTTT.

In its sample, this clonotype was seen many times. The gene calls are TRBV5-5 and TRBJ2-3, with D unresolved. Between the trimmed V and J ends, which lost 4 bases and 2 bases, there was a span of 5 bases. This CDR3 contains 12 residues. Germline CDR1 and CDR2: SGHKS and YYEKEE (reference sequence). CDR3 sequence: CASSRYTDTQYF. DNA of the CDR3: TGTGCCAGCAGCCGATACACAGATACGCAGTATTTT.

With respect to this clonotype: This clone may be a read error of a much larger clone one base away. V is TRBV9 and J is TRBJ1-2; the D gene is possibly TRBD1 (5 bases). CDR3 size: 14 residues. V shed 4 bases and J shed 8 bases, with 18 bases lying between them. The V gene's germline CDR1 is SGDLS and CDR2 YYNGEE. The CDR3 region has the DNA TGTGCCAGCAGCATAGTAGGGCAGGGCGACGGCTACACCTTC. Protein product: CASSIVGQGDGYTF.